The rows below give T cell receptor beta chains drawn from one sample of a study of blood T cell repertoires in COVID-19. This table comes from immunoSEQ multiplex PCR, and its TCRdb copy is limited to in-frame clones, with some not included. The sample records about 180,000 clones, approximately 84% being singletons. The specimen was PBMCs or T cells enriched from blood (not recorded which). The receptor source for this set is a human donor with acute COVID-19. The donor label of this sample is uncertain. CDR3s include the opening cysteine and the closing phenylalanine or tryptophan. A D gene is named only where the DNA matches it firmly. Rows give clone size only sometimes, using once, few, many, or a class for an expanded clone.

TGTGCCAGCCGGGACATAAACGCCGGGGAGCTGTTTTTT,CASRDINAGELFF,TRBV27,TRBJ2-2,NA,NA
TGTGCCAGCAGCTTAGCGGCCTGGACAGGGCGACTCGGAAACACCATATATTTT,CASSLAAWTGRLGNTIYF,TRBV7-6,TRBJ1-3,once,TRBD1
TGTGCCAGCAGTATCAGGGGGCTCATGAACACTGAAGCTTTCTTT,CASSIRGLMNTEAFF,TRBV27,TRBJ1-1,NA,TRBD1
TGTGCCAGCAGCCAATTGACAGGGCTAGAGACCCAGTACTTC,CASSQLTGLETQYF,TRBV3-1/TRBV3-2,TRBJ2-5,NA,TRBD1
TGTGCCAGCAGCTCGCTAGCGGGGGGGAGCACAGATACGCAGTATTTT,CASSSLAGGSTDTQYF,TRBV7-9,TRBJ2-3,NA,TRBD2
TGTGCCAGTAGGGTAAGGGAGACGGATAAAGGCGACAATGAGCAGTTCTTC,CASRVRETDKGDNEQFF,TRBV19,TRBJ2-1,NA,NA
TGTGCCAGCTCACCACCGGGACAGGGTGCCTACGAGCAGTACTTC,CASSPPGQGAYEQYF,TRBV18,TRBJ2-7,NA,TRBD1
TGTGCCAGCAGCCAAGAAGAAAGGGGACAGTACCTTGGAAACACCATATATTTT,CASSQEERGQYLGNTIYF,TRBV4-2,TRBJ1-3,NA,TRBD1
TGTGCCAGTAGTTCGATCGACAGGGGTGGCTATGGCTACACCTTC,CASSSIDRGGYGYTF,TRBV19,TRBJ1-2,NA,TRBD1
TGCGCCAGCACCTTGACAGGGAACACCGGGGAGCTGTTTTTT,CASTLTGNTGELFF,TRBV5-1,TRBJ2-2,NA,NA
TGTGCCAGCAGCCTGCGAGAATATAGCAATCAGCCCCAGCATTTT,CASSLREYSNQPQHF,TRBV11-2,TRBJ1-5,NA,NA
TGTGCCAGCAGCCACCCTACCACCTACGAGCAGTACTTC,CASSHPTTYEQYF,TRBV13,TRBJ2-7,NA,NA
TGCGCCAGCAGCCTGGGACTCAGGACAGGGGTGAACACCGGGGAGCTGTTTTTT,CASSLGLRTGVNTGELFF,TRBV5-1,TRBJ2-2,NA,TRBD1
TGTGCCAGCAGCCTACTAGGGACAGGGGGCCTTGGCTACACCTTC,CASSLLGTGGLGYTF,TRBV6-5,TRBJ1-2,NA,TRBD1
TGTGCCAGCAGCAAAGCGCTTCGGGTTATCACTGAAGCTTTCTTT,CASSKALRVITEAFF,TRBV21-1,TRBJ1-1,large,NA
TGTGCCAGCAGTTTAATTCCAGGCGCGAACACTGAAGCTTTCTTT,CASSLIPGANTEAFF,TRBV27,TRBJ1-1,NA,NA
TGTGCCAGCAGTTTCGGGGACAGATTCTCCTACGAGCAGTACTTC,CASSFGDRFSYEQYF,TRBV27,TRBJ2-7,NA,TRBD1
TGTGCCAGCAGTTCATTAGTGGGACTGACTACCGACGAGCAGTACTTC,CASSSLVGLTTDEQYF,TRBV7-9,TRBJ2-7,NA,NA
TGTGCCAGCAGCCCTGGGGCGAGGAACACTGAAGCTTTCTTT,CASSPGARNTEAFF,TRBV14,TRBJ1-1,once,NA
TGTGCCAGCAGCTTAATGCAGGGGGCTGGCGAGCAGTACTTC,CASSLMQGAGEQYF,TRBV7-3,TRBJ2-7,NA,TRBD1
TGTGCCAGCTCACCGGATTGGGGACTGCGGATCCTGAACACTGAAGCTTTCTTT,CASSPDWGLRILNTEAFF,TRBV18,TRBJ1-1,NA,NA
TGTGCCAGCAAGGACAGGAATCAGCCCCAGCATTTT,CASKDRNQPQHF,TRBV2,TRBJ1-5,NA,TRBD1
TGTGCCAGCAGCAATATGGGGACAGGGGGCAAATTTGGAAACACCATATATTTT,CASSNMGTGGKFGNTIYF,TRBV21-1,TRBJ1-3,NA,NA
TGTGCCAGCAACACCGGGGGGGAGGAAGATACGCAGTATTTT,CASNTGGEEDTQYF,TRBV6-5,TRBJ2-3,NA,TRBD2
TGTGCCAGTAGTATGGAGAAGGGGCTTAATCAGCCCCAGCATTTT,CASSMEKGLNQPQHF,TRBV19,TRBJ1-5,NA,NA
TGTGCCAGCAGCCCACTCGCCGATAACACCGGGGAGCTGTTTTTT,CASSPLADNTGELFF,TRBV7-3,TRBJ2-2,NA,NA
TGCGCCAGCAGCCAAGTGGAGCTAGATCAGCCCCAGCATTTT,CASSQVELDQPQHF,TRBV4-1,TRBJ1-5,NA,NA
TGCAGCGTTGGGGCTGATTCCTACGAGCAGTACTTC,CSVGADSYEQYF,TRBV29-1,TRBJ2-7,once,NA
TGTGCCAGCAGCCCCGGGGGGTCAGGCCTCGGGGGGGCCAACGTCCTGACTTTC,CASSPGGSGLGGANVLTF,TRBV7-8,TRBJ2-6,once,TRBD2
TGTGCCAGCAGCCAAGGGGGAACAGGGAATCAGCCCCAGCATTTT,CASSQGGTGNQPQHF,TRBV3-1/TRBV3-2,TRBJ1-5,NA,NA
TGTGCCAGCAGTTCAGGGCCTGGGGAGCAGTACTTC,CASSSGPGEQYF,TRBV27,TRBJ2-7,NA,NA
TGTGCCAGCAGCTTATCTGTACTTAAGAATTTGGCTAATGAAAAACTGTTTTTT,CASSLSVLKNLANEKLFF,TRBV7-9,TRBJ1-4,NA,NA
TGCGCCAGCAGGGATACAAAAGGGGCCGGGGAGCTGTTTTTT,CASRDTKGAGELFF,TRBV4-1,TRBJ2-2,few,NA
TGTGCCAGTAGTATATACAGGGGCAGCTCTGGAAACACCATATATTTT,CASSIYRGSSGNTIYF,TRBV19,TRBJ1-3,NA,TRBD1
TGTGCCAGCAGCCCAACTAGCGGGGGGACCGAAGATACGCAGTATTTT,CASSPTSGGTEDTQYF,TRBV3-1/TRBV3-2,TRBJ2-3,NA,TRBD2
TGTGCCAGTAGTAGCGGGAGACCCCATTTT,CASSSGRPHF,TRBV19,TRBJ1-4,NA,NA
TGTGCCAGCTCACCAGGCCTTACAGATACGCAGTATTTT,CASSPGLTDTQYF,TRBV18,TRBJ2-3,NA,NA
TGTGCCAGCTCACCAGGGACATTAGAGACCCAGTACTTC,CASSPGTLETQYF,TRBV18,TRBJ2-5,NA,NA
TGTGCCCCCCCTCTGAGACAGCGCTATGGCTACACCTTC,CAPPLRQRYGYTF,TRBV5-4,TRBJ1-2,few,NA